The 18 T cell receptor beta chains below all came from one sample that was sequenced in a study of cytomegalovirus exposure and HLA in healthy donors. Sequencing was performed with immunoSEQ multiplex PCR; in TCRdb, only in-frame clones are kept and a portion is missing. The sample contains a few hundred thousand clones, roughly 84% of which appear only once. The specimen sequenced was PBMCs. The source of these receptors is a man between 18 and 35 years old in good health and CMV-seropositive.

Only one count was recorded for this clone. The J gene is TRBJ1-4, the V gene TRBV30; D ambiguous. This CDR3 is built from 12 residues. Germline CDR1 GTSNPN, CDR2 SVGIG (reference sequence). Trimming stripped 4 bases from V and 4 bases from J, with 7 bases between. In nucleotides, the CDR3 is TGTGCCTGGACAGCTAATAATGAAAAACTGTTTTTT. This codes for CAWTANNEKLFF. The full variable domain, completed using reference TRBV30 and TRBJ1-4, is SQTIHQWPATLVQPVGSPLSLECTVEGTSNPNLYWYRQAAGRGLQLLFYSVGIGQISSEVPQNLSASRPQDRQFILSSKKLLLSDSGFYLCAWTANNEKLFFGSGTQLSVL.

This clone was picked up one time. This sequence joins TRBV27 and TRBJ2-1; 9 bases are a match to TRBD1. CDR3 length equals 16 residues. CDR1 and CDR2 (germline): MNHEY, SMNVEV (reference sequence). Trimming cost V 6 bases and J 7 bases; bases outside gene matches: 13. The CDR3: CASSLLGTGHGNEQFF. CDR3 bases: TGTGCCAGCAGCCTCCTAGGGACAGGGCATGGGAATGAGCAGTTCTTC.

The rearrangement uses TRBV11-2 and TRBJ2-7, with D possibly matching TRBD1 (5 bases). V lost 5 bases to trimming and J lost 0 bases, with 11 bases between them. The V gene's germline CDR1 is SGHAT and CDR2 FQNNGV. The CDR3 is 14 amino acids. The DNA for the CDR3 is TGTGCCAGCAGCGGGGCCCTTATCTCCTACGAGCAGTACTTC. Translation: CASSGALISYEQYF.

The chain is built from TRBV27 and TRBJ1-1; the D is unclear. The germline V and J ends were trimmed by 2 bases and 2 bases, with 9 bases remaining between them. Germline V lookup: CDR1 MNHEY, CDR2 SMNVEV (reference sequence). The CDR3 has 14 amino acids. The DNA for the CDR3 is TGTGCCAGCAGTTTAATTCAAGGTAACACTGAAGCTTTCTTT. Translating it yields CASSLIQGNTEAFF.

The table lists this clone with a few counts. The rearrangement uses TRBV5-1 and TRBJ1-1, with D maybe TRBD1 (6 bases). The CDR3 is 12 residues long. V lost 2 bases to trimming and J lost 5 bases, with 7 bases between them. CDR1 is SGHRS and CDR2 is YFSETQ in the germline V gene. The CDR3 loop is CASSFDRTEAFF. CDR3 sequence (DNA): TGCGCCAGCAGCTTCGACAGGACTGAAGCTTTCTTT. The full variable domain, its missing parts supplied by reference TRBV5-1 and TRBJ1-1, is KAGVTQTPRYLIKTRGQQVTLSCSPISGHRSVSWYQQTPGQGLQFLFEYFSETQRNKGNFPGRFSGRQFSNSRSEMNVSTLELGDSALYLCASSFDRTEAFFGQGTRLTVV.

V is TRBV28 and J is TRBJ2-7; tentatively, D is TRBD1 or TRBD2 (6 bases each). V was pared by 7 bases and J by 5 bases, with 18 bases between. In germline, CDR1 is MDHEN, CDR2 SYDVKM. The CDR3 totals 14 residues. The CDR3 is CASTMTGGPNEQYF. The CDR3 bases are TGTGCCAGCACCATGACCGGGGGCCCTAACGAGCAGTACTTC.

V is TRBV13 and J is TRBJ2-1; D possibly matches TRBD1 or TRBD2 (5 bases each). CDR3 length equals 17 residues. Trimming stripped 5 bases from V and 0 bases from J, with 17 bases between. The germline V gene encodes CDR1 PRHDT and CDR2 FYEKMQ (reference sequence). CDR3 residues: CASSTSGTGSSYNEQFF. CDR3 sequence (DNA): TGTGCCAGCAGCACCTCGGGGACGGGGAGCTCCTACAATGAGCAGTTCTTC. Variable domain in full (rest from reference TRBV13 and TRBJ2-1): AAGVIQSPRHLIKEKRETATLKCYPIPRHDTVYWYQQGPGQDPQFLISFYEKMQSDKGSIPDRFSAQQFSDYHSELNMSSLELGDSALYFCASSTSGTGSSYNEQFFGPGTRLTVL.

The rearrangement joins TRBV2 to TRBJ2-7; 7 bases fit TRBD1. CDR1 and CDR2 (germline): SNHLY, FYNNEI. This CDR3 region has 13 residues. J was trimmed by 0 bases and V by 6 bases; bases with no gene match: 2. CDR3 in DNA: TGTGCCAGCAGGAGGGACAGCTCCTACGAGCAGTACTTC. This sequence encodes CASRRDSSYEQYF.

The J gene is TRBJ1-1, the V gene TRBV9, with D maybe TRBD1 (5 bases). The CDR3 is 14 residues long. Germline-derived CDR1 and CDR2 are SGDLS and YYNGEE. With 2 bases removed from V and 3 bases from J, the gap between germline ends came to 11 bases. The CDR3 loop reads CASSVGRADTEAFF. Here the CDR3 DNA reads TGTGCCAGCAGCGTTGGCAGGGCGGACACTGAAGCTTTCTTT.

This chain links TRBV7-2 with TRBJ2-1, with TRBD2 matching 9 bases. The CDR3 totals 16 residues. Trimming at V came to 6 bases and at J to 6 bases, leaving 12 bases not matched to a gene. Germline lookup yields CDR1 SGHTA and CDR2 FQGNSA. The CDR3 bases are TGTGCCAGCAGGCCTCCGGCCAGCGGGAGGATCAATGAGCAGTTCTTC. Amino acid sequence: CASRPPASGRINEQFF. The whole variable domain, remainder taken from reference TRBV7-2 and TRBJ2-1, is GAGVSQSPSNKVTEKGKDVELRCDPISGHTALYWYRQSLGQGLEFLIYFQGNSAPDKSGLPSDRFSAERTGGSVSTLTIQRTQQEDSAVYLCASRPPASGRINEQFFGPGTRLTVL.

This chain joins TRBV19 and TRBJ1-5, with 9 bases lining up with TRBD1. V trimming: 9 bases; J trimming: 2 bases; junction bases outside the gene matches: 17. The CDR3 runs 18 residues. In germline, CDR1 is LNHDA, CDR2 SQIVND (reference sequence). The CDR3: CASDHPAGTGWGNQPQHF. CDR3 DNA sequence: TGTGCCAGCGATCACCCTGCGGGGACAGGGTGGGGCAATCAGCCCCAGCATTTT.

The CDR3 spells CAISESASGSEQYF. CDR3 in DNA: TGTGCCATCAGTGAGTCGGCTAGCGGTTCCGAGCAGTACTTC. The chain joins TRBV10-3 to TRBJ2-7, with TRBD2 identical over 7 bases. Trimming took 0 bases from V and 6 from J; bases not matched to a gene: 5. CDR1 ENHRY and CDR2 SYGVKD come from the germline V gene. This CDR3 has 14 residues.

On this clone: The same CDR3 also results from other DNA sequences found in this sample. The V gene is TRBV5-1, the J gene TRBJ1-5, with D hard to call. Germline CDR1 is SGHRS and CDR2 is YFSETQ. The CDR3 extends over 13 amino acids. Trimming took off 2 bases at V and 5 bases at J, with 8 bases between the two ends. Written as DNA, the CDR3 is TGCGCCAGCAGCTTAGGTGGTGATCAGCCCCAGCATTTT. Protein product: CASSLGGDQPQHF.

The chain carries TRBV27 and TRBJ2-1; D uncertain. This CDR3 is 12 amino acids long. The V gene lost 4 bases and the J gene lost 6 bases, with 7 bases spanning the gap. Germline assignment: CDR1 MNHEY and CDR2 SMNVEV (reference sequence). CDR3 protein: CASSSQGNEQFF. The CDR3 nucleotides read TGTGCCAGCAGTTCGCAAGGCAATGAGCAGTTCTTC.

The chain has TRBV5-1 and TRBJ1-4; the D is unclear. The CDR3 length is 14 residues. The germline gives CDR1 SGHRS, CDR2 YFSETQ. The V and J ends lost 0 bases and 6 bases respectively, with 9 bases between them. The CDR3: CASSLGRQDEKLFF. In DNA form, the CDR3 reads TGCGCCAGCAGCTTGGGGCGGCAAGATGAAAAACTGTTTTTT.

This clone was seen many times. CDR3: CASSQGEGLGEQFF. The DNA for the CDR3 is TGTGCCAGTAGTCAGGGGGAGGGCCTGGGTGAGCAGTTCTTC. The V call is TRBV19, the J call TRBJ2-1; the D call may be TRBD1 or TRBD2 (7 bases each). With 5 bases removed from V and 9 bases from J, the gap between germline ends came to 17 bases. CDR3 length equals 14 residues. Per germline, CDR1 LNHDA and CDR2 SQIVND (reference sequence).

The chain combines TRBV6-5 with TRBJ2-7, with D tentatively TRBD2 (7 bases). The V and J ends lost 6 bases and 2 bases respectively, with 11 bases between them. Germline assignment: CDR1 MNHEY and CDR2 SVGAGI. The CDR3 consists of 13 residues. The CDR3 region is CASRRGGPYEQYF. CDR3 bases: TGTGCCAGCAGGAGGGGGGGGCCCTACGAGCAGTACTTC.

A single count supports this clone. The chain combines TRBV29-1 with TRBJ2-3; D may be TRBD1 or TRBD2 (5 bases each). Between the trimmed V and J ends, which lost 4 bases and 8 bases, there was a span of 16 bases. This CDR3 has 13 residues. Looked up from germline, CDR1 is SQVTM and CDR2 is ANQGSEA. The CDR3 DNA reads as TGCAGCGTTGGGGGGAGCGGTTTAGCTACGCAGTATTTT. This gives the protein CSVGGSGLATQYF.